Shown below are 16 T cell receptor beta chains from a single sample sequenced in a study of T cell responses to AZD1222 COVID-19 vaccine. Sequenced by immunoSEQ multiplex PCR; TCRdb stores in-frame clones only, minus some. The data hold 130,000 to 150,000 clones, with about 90% observed a single time. This specimen consisted of peripheral blood, obtained on day 0 of AZD1222 vaccination. The receptors derive from an adult in good health.

The chain is built from TRBV11-2 and TRBJ2-1; 9 bases map to TRBD2. The CDR3 covers 15 residues. Germline CDR1 reads SGHAT; CDR2 reads FQNNGV. The V segment lost 7 bases and the J segment 4 bases; nucleotides outside the gene matches: 8. In DNA form, the CDR3 reads TGTGCCAGCACCGGAGTGGCGGGGGGGTACAATGAGCAGTTCTTC. It is translated as CASTGVAGGYNEQFF.

The rearrangement uses TRBV7-2 and TRBJ2-1; the match to TRBD2 covers 8 bases. CDR1 SGHTA and CDR2 FQGNSA come from the germline V gene. The CDR3 consists of 15 residues. V shed 5 bases, J shed 4 bases, and the junction held 7 bases outside the gene matches. The chain's CDR3 is CASSDERGTYNEQFF. DNA for the CDR3: TGTGCCAGCAGCGACGAGCGGGGGACTTACAATGAGCAGTTCTTC.

The chain employs TRBV7-2 and TRBJ1-6; TRBD1 is a possible D gene (6 bases). The V gene lost 5 bases and the J gene lost 10 bases, with 24 bases spanning the gap. The germline CDR1 and CDR2 sequences are SGHTA and FQGNSA. CDR3 length: 17 amino acids. The CDR3 spells CASSPRSGALRDSPLHF. In DNA, the CDR3 is TGTGCCAGCAGCCCTCGATCGGGGGCTCTCCGTGACTCACCCCTCCACTTT.

The gene calls are TRBV19 and TRBJ2-4, with D perhaps assigned TRBD1 or TRBD2 (5 bases each). Deletions cut 9 bases from V and 3 bases from J, with 12 bases between. Germline assignment: CDR1 LNHDA and CDR2 SQIVND (reference sequence). This CDR3 is built from 13 residues. CDR3 in amino acids: CASSRDRKNIQYF. The CDR3 coding sequence is TGTGCCAGCAGCCGGGACCGCAAAAACATTCAGTACTTC.

This sequence joins TRBV5-8 and TRBJ1-2; D is perhaps TRBD1 (5 bases). Germline lookup yields CDR1 SGHTS and CDR2 YDEGEE. Trimming removed 4 bases from V and 5 bases from J, with 27 bases in between. This CDR3 spans 18 amino acids. The CDR3 sequence: CASSPGSLTVTTGYGYTF. The CDR3 bases are TGTGCCAGCAGCCCCGGAAGCCTGACAGTTACTACCGGGTATGGCTACACCTTC.

This CDR3 reads CARLNSNQPQHF. The DNA for the CDR3 is TGTGCCAGACTAAATAGCAATCAGCCCCAGCATTTT. The chain couples TRBV19 to TRBJ1-5, with D unresolved. Trimming removed 9 bases from V and 0 bases from J, with 6 bases in between. CDR1 LNHDA and CDR2 SQIVND come from the germline V gene (reference sequence). The CDR3 totals 12 residues. The variable domain in full, with the rest retrieved from reference TRBV19 and TRBJ1-5, is DGGITQSPKYLFRKEGQNVTLSCEQNLNHDAMYWYRQDPGQGLRLIYYSQIVNDFQKGDIAEGYSVSREKKESFPLTVTSAQKNPTAFYLCARLNSNQPQHFGDGTRLSIL.

The chain joins TRBV24-1 to TRBJ2-5; D possibly matches TRBD1 or TRBD2 (5 bases each). CDR3 length: 14 residues. CDR1 KGHDR and CDR2 SFDVKD come from the germline V gene. V lost 3 bases and J lost 4, with 11 bases in between. The CDR3 here is CATSDRDGGETQYF. The CDR3, as DNA: TGTGCCACCAGTGATAGGGACGGCGGAGAGACCCAGTACTTC.

The V and J genes are TRBV6-5 and TRBJ2-7; 7 bases are shared with TRBD1. The CDR3 totals 14 residues. The V segment lost 2 bases and the J segment 1 base; nucleotides outside the gene matches: 2. Germline lookup yields CDR1 MNHEY and CDR2 SVGAGI. CDR3 sequence: CASSYGTESYEQYF. The CDR3 nucleotides read TGTGCCAGCAGTTACGGGACAGAGTCCTACGAGCAGTACTTC.

The rearrangement uses TRBV5-4 and TRBJ1-2; D may be TRBD1 (6 bases). Trimming cost V 0 bases and J 0 bases, with 12 bases left between them. This CDR3 contains 16 residues. Germline values: CDR1 SGHNT, CDR2 YYREEE (reference sequence). This chain's CDR3 is CASSLAQGRANYGYTF. CDR3 nucleotides: TGTGCCAGCAGCTTGGCCCAGGGGCGAGCTAACTATGGCTACACCTTC.

The chain has TRBV9 and TRBJ2-7; 8 nucleotides line up with TRBD1. Germline CDR1 SGDLS, CDR2 YYNGEE. The CDR3 covers 13 residues. The V and J ends lost 0 bases and 8 bases, in that order; junction bases with no gene match: 4. CDR3 amino acids: CASSVGTGLQQYF. CDR3 in DNA: TGTGCCAGCAGCGTAGGGACAGGGTTGCAGCAGTACTTC. The variable domain in full, with the rest retrieved from reference TRBV9 and TRBJ2-7, is DSGVTQTPKHLITATGQRVTLRCSPRSGDLSVYWYQQSLDQGLQFLIQYYNGEERAKGNILERFSAQQFPDLHSELNLSSLELGDSALYFCASSVGTGLQQYFGPGTRLTVT.

The V and J genes are TRBV5-1 and TRBJ1-1, with D perhaps TRBD1 (5 bases). V dropped 5 bases and J dropped 7 bases, with 15 bases sitting between them. The germline gives CDR1 SGHRS, CDR2 YFSETQ. This CDR3 spans 13 amino acids. CDR3 nucleotides: TGCGCCAGCAGTTTGTCCAGGGCTAATGAAGCTTTCTTT. Its translation: CASSLSRANEAFF. The full variable domain, rest sourced from reference TRBV5-1 and TRBJ1-1, is KAGVTQTPRYLIKTRGQQVTLSCSPISGHRSVSWYQQTPGQGLQFLFEYFSETQRNKGNFPGRFSGRQFSNSRSEMNVSTLELGDSALYLCASSLSRANEAFFGQGTRLTVV.

This clone has just a few counts. This chain links TRBV5-6 with TRBJ2-5; 13 nucleotides line up with TRBD2. J lost 5 bases, V lost 3 bases, and 7 bases had no gene match. Germline CDR1 reads SGHDT; CDR2 reads YYEEEE. The CDR3 sequence is 16 residues long. The CDR3 reads CASSYGLAGVGETQYF. DNA for the CDR3: TGTGCCAGCAGCTACGGACTAGCGGGGGTAGGGGAGACCCAGTACTTC.

The rearrangement uses TRBV2 and TRBJ1-2; D uncertain. This CDR3 contains 13 residues. V lost 5 bases, J lost 8 bases, and 15 bases lay in between. Germline lookup yields CDR1 SNHLY and CDR2 FYNNEI. CDR3 nucleotide sequence: TGTGCCAGCAGTCCCCCCCGCGTCGAAGGCTACACCTTC. Translation gives CASSPPRVEGYTF. Full variable domain (remainder filled in from reference TRBV2 and TRBJ1-2): EPEVTQTPSHQVTQMGQEVILRCVPISNHLYFYWYRQILGQKVEFLVSFYNNEISEKSEIFDDQFSVERPDGSNFTLKIRSTKLEDSAMYFCASSPPRVEGYTFGSGTRLTVV.

V and J are TRBV18 and TRBJ2-1, with 9 positions matching TRBD2. The V segment lost 4 bases and the J segment 6 bases; nucleotides outside the gene matches: 7. CDR3 length: 15 residues. The germline gives CDR1 KGHSH, CDR2 LQKENI. The CDR3, as DNA: TGTGCCAGCTCACTCCCCCAGCGGGGGGCCAATGAGCAGTTCTTC. Translation gives CASSLPQRGANEQFF.

The chain joins TRBV12-3 or TRBV12-4 to TRBJ1-1; unclear D gene. V was clipped by 8 bases and J by 6 bases, with 13 bases between them. CDR3 size: 12 residues. The CDR3 coding sequence is TGTGCCAGCCAAGGAGGGCCAGCTGAAGCTTTCTTT. Translation: CASQGGPAEAFF.

The table lists this clone with a few counts. This chain links TRBV18 with TRBJ2-1; D is undetermined. Trimming removed 2 bases at V and 0 bases at J, with 11 bases between. Germline V CDR1 and CDR2: KGHSH, LQKENI. The CDR3 length is 16 residues. In nucleotides, the CDR3 is TGTGCCAGCTCACCAATTGGGCCCCGCTCCTACAATGAGCAGTTCTTC. Protein product: CASSPIGPRSYNEQFF.